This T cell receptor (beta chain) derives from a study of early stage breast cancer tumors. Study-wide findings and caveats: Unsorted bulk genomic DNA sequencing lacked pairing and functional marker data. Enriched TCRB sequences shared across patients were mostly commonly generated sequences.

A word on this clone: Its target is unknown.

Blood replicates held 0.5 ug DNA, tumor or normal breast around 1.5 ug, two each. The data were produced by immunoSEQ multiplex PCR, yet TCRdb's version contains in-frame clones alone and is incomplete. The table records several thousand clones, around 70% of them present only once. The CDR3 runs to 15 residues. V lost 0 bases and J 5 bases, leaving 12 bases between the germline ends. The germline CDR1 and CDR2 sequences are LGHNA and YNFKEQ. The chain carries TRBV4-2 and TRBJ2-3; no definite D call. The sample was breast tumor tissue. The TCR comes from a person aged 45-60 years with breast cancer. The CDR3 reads CASSQDLALLDTQYF. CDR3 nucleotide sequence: TGTGCCAGCAGCCAAGATCTTGCGCTCCTAGATACGCAGTATTTT.